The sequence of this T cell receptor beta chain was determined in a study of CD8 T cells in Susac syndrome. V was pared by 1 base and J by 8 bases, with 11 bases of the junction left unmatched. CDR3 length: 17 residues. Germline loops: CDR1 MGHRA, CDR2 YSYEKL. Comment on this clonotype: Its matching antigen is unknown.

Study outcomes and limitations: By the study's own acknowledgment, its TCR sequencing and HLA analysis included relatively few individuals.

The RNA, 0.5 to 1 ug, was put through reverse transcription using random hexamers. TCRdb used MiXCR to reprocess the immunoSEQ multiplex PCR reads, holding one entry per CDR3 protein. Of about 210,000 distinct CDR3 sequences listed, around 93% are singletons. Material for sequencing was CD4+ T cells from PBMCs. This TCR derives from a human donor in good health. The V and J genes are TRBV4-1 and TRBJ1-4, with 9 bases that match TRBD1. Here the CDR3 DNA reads TGCGCCAGCAGCCAAGGAGGGACAGGGAGGGCTAGGGAAAAACTGTTTTTT. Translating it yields CASSQGGTGRAREKLFF.